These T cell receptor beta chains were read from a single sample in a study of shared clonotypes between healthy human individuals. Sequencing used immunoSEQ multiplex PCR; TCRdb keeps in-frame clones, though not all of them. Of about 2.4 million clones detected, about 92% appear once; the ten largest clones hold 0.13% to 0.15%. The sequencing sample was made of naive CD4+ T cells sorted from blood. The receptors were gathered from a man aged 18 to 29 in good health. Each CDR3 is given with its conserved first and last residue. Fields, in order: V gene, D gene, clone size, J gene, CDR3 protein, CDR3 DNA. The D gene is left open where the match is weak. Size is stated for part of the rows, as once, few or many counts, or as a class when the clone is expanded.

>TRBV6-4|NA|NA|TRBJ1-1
CASSDPPRATEAFF
TGTGCCAGCAGTGACCCGCCCAGGGCCACTGAAGCTTTCTTT
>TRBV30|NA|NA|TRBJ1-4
CAWSTITNEKLFF
TGTGCCTGGAGTACAATTACTAATGAAAAACTGTTTTTT
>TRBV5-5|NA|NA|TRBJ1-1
CASSLAGAGRGTEAFF
TGTGCCAGCAGCTTGGCCGGGGCGGGACGGGGCACTGAAGCTTTCTTT
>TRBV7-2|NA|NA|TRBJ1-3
CASSSGAAQLKNGNTIYF
TGTGCCAGCAGCTCCGGGGCAGCTCAATTGAAGAATGGAAACACCATATATTTT
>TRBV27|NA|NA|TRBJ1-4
CASSLRGVNEKLFF
TGTGCCAGCAGTTTAAGGGGAGTTAATGAAAAACTGTTTTTT
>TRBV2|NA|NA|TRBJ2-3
CASRPSNGDTQYF
TGTGCCAGCCGGCCCTCCAACGGAGATACGCAGTATTTT
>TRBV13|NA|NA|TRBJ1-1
CASSLGQVGGREAFF
TGTGCCAGCAGCTTGGGGCAGGTTGGGGGGCGAGAAGCTTTCTTT
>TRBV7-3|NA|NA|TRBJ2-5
CASSLGGQETQYF
TGTGCCAGCAGCTTAGGGGGCCAAGAGACCCAGTACTTC
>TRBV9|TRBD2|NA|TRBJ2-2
CASSVGLAGAYTGELFF
TGTGCCAGCAGCGTAGGACTAGCGGGGGCCTACACCGGGGAGCTGTTTTTT
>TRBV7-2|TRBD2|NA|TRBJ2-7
CASSSTSGRWEQYF
TGTGCCAGCAGCTCCACTAGCGGGAGGTGGGAGCAGTACTTC
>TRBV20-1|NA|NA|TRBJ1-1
CSARDRRPDF
TGCAGTGCTAGAGATCGTCGACCAGACTTT
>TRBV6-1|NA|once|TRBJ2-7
CASSGAGFYYEQYF
TGTGCCAGCAGTGGAGCAGGTTTTTATTACGAGCAGTACTTC
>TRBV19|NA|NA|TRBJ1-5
CASTRSGSNQPQHF
TGTGCCAGTACTCGATCGGGAAGCAATCAGCCCCAGCATTTT
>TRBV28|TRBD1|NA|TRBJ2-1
CASSLAGTGGWDEQFF
TGTGCCAGCAGTTTGGCCGGGACAGGGGGTTGGGATGAGCAGTTCTTC
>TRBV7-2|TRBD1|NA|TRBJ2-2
CASRVRQGFTGELFF
TGTGCCAGCAGAGTGCGACAGGGGTTCACCGGGGAGCTGTTTTTT
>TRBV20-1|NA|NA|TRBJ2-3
CSALKGDTQYF
TGCAGTGCTCTAAAGGGGGATACGCAGTATTTT
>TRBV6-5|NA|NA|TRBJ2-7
CASSPVRPDYEQYF
TGTGCCAGCAGTCCAGTCCGCCCAGACTACGAGCAGTACTTC
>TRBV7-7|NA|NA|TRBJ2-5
CASSLSDRTSQETQYF
TGTGCTAGCAGCTTATCGGACAGAACAAGTCAAGAGACCCAGTACTTC
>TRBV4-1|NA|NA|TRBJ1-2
CASSQDARYGYTF
TGCGCCAGCAGCCAAGATGCCAGGTATGGCTACACCTTC
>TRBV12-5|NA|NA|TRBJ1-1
CASGNFPSVTEAFF
TGTGCTAGTGGCAACTTCCCAAGTGTCACTGAAGCTTTCTTT
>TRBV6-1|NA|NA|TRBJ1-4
CASSERGEKLFF
TGTGCCAGCAGTGAACGGGGGGAAAAACTGTTTTTT
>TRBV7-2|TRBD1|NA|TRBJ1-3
CASSLRDSGSGNTIYF
TGTGCCAGCAGCTTAAGGGACAGTGGCTCTGGAAACACCATATATTTT
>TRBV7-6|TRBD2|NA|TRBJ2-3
CASSPPGLAGVTQYF
TGTGCCAGCAGCCCCCCGGGACTAGCGGGAGTAACGCAGTATTTT
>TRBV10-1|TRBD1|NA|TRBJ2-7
CASSSGQGAYEQYF
TGCGCCAGCAGCTCGGGACAGGGGGCCTACGAGCAGTACTTC
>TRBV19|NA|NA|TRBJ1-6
CASSLGTAWDSPLHF
TGTGCCAGTAGTCTCGGGACGGCCTGGGATTCACCCCTCCACTTT
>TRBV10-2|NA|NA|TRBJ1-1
CASSESGVNTEAFF
TGCGCCAGCAGTGAGTCGGGAGTGAACACTGAAGCTTTCTTT
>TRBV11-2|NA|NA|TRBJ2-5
CASSPLQETQYF
TGTGCCAGCAGCCCCCTCCAAGAGACCCAGTACTTC
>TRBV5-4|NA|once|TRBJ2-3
CASSSPPHWDTQYF
TGTGCCAGCAGCTCGCCCCCCCATTGGGATACGCAGTATTTT
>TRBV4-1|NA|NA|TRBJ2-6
CASSPSGQLGRRSGANVLTF
TGCGCCAGCAGCCCGTCTGGGCAGTTGGGCCGACGCTCTGGGGCCAACGTCCTGACTTTC
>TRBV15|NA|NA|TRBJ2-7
CATSRKLGGMGIYEQYF
TGTGCCACCAGCAGAAAACTGGGCGGGATGGGAATCTACGAGCAGTACTTC
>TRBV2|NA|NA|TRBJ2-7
CASLGGDVSYEQYF
TGTGCCAGCCTCGGCGGGGACGTCTCCTACGAGCAGTACTTC
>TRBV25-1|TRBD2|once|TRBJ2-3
CASSDRAGGITDTQYF
TGTGCCAGCAGTGATCGAGCGGGGGGTATCACAGATACGCAGTATTTT
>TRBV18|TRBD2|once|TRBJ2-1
CASSPSPAGNNEQFF
TGTGCCAGCTCACCAAGCCCAGCGGGGAACAATGAGCAGTTCTTC
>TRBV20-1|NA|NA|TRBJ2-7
CSARQTYEQYF
TGCAGTGCTAGGCAAACCTACGAGCAGTACTTC
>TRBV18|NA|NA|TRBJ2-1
CASSPWRGPYNEQFF
TGTGCCAGCTCACCCTGGAGGGGTCCCTACAATGAGCAGTTCTTC
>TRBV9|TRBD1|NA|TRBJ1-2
CASSVEGQGSGYTF
TGTGCCAGCAGCGTAGAGGGACAGGGATCTGGCTACACCTTC
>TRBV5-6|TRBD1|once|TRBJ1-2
CASSLGTGVGYTF
TGTGCCAGCAGCCTAGGGACAGGGGTGGGCTACACCTTC
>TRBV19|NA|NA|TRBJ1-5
CASSMSSINQPQHF
TGTGCCAGTAGTATGAGCAGCATCAATCAGCCCCAGCATTTT
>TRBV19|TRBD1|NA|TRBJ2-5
CASSARQGEETQYF
TGTGCCAGTAGTGCCAGACAGGGCGAGGAGACCCAGTACTTC
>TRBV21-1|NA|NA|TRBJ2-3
CASSKALRDTTNSTDTQYF
TGTGCCAGCAGCAAAGCGCTAAGGGACACCACTAATTCCACAGATACGCAGTATTTT
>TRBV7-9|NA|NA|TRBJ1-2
CATLSTGASFNYGYTF
TGTGCCACACTTTCAACCGGGGCGTCCTTTAACTATGGCTACACCTTC
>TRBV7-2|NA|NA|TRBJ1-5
CASSLAGQPQHF
TGTGCCAGCAGCTTAGCTGGTCAGCCCCAGCATTTT
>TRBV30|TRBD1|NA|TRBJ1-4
CAWSGGQGAYEKLFF
TGTGCCTGGAGTGGAGGACAGGGGGCTTATGAAAAACTGTTTTTT
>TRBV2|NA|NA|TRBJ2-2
CASRDSSGTGELFF
TGTGCCAGCAGGGACAGTTCGGGTACCGGGGAGCTGTTTTTT
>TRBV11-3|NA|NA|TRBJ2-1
CASSWDWSSYNEQFF
TGTGCCAGCAGCTGGGACTGGAGCTCCTACAATGAGCAGTTCTTC
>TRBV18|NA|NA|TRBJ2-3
CASSPTGDTQYF
TGTGCCAGCTCACCGACGGGAGATACGCAGTATTTT
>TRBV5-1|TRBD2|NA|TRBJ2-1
CASSSGLAGSYNEQFF
TGCGCCAGCAGCTCGGGACTAGCGGGTTCCTACAATGAGCAGTTCTTC
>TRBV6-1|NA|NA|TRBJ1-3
CASSSTVSGNTIYF
TGTGCCAGCAGTTCGACAGTCTCTGGAAACACCATATATTTT
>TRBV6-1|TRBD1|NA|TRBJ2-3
CASREGQELFRQYF
TGTGCCAGCAGAGAGGGACAGGAACTATTTCGGCAGTATTTT
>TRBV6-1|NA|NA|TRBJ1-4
CASAPTNEKLFF
TGTGCCAGCGCCCCAACTAATGAAAAACTGTTTTTT
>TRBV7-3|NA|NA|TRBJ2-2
CASSLLGPGVKAGELFF
TGTGCCAGCAGCTTATTAGGCCCGGGAGTGAAGGCCGGGGAGCTGTTTTTT
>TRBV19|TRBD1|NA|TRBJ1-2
CASSPGTVNYGYTF
TGTGCCAGTAGTCCTGGGACAGTCAACTATGGCTACACCTTC
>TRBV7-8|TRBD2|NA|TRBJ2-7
CASSPGASGASYEQYF
TGTGCCAGCAGCCCAGGTGCTAGCGGGGCCTCCTACGAGCAGTACTTC
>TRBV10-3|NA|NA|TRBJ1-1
CAISDGVVGTEAFF
TGTGCCATCAGCGACGGAGTCGTAGGGACTGAAGCTTTCTTT
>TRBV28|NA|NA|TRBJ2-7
CASIPSGRISYEQYF
TGTGCCAGCATCCCCTCCGGTAGGATCTCCTACGAGCAGTACTTC